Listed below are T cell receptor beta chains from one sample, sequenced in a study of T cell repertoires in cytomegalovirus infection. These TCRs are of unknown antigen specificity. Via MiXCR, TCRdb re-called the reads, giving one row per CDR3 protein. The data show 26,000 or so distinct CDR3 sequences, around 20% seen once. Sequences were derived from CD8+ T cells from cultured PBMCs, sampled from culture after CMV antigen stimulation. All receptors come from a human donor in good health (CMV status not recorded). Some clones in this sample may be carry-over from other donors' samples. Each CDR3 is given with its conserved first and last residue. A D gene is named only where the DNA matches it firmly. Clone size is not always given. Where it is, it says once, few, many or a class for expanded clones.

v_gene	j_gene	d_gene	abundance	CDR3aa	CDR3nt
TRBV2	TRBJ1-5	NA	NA	CASRGPTNSNQPQHF	TGTGCCAGCAGGGGTCCTACCAATAGCAATCAGCCCCAGCATTTT
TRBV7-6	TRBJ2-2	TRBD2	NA	CASSTSGGLDTGELFF	TGTGCCAGCAGCACGAGCGGGGGACTTGACACCGGGGAGCTGTTTTTT
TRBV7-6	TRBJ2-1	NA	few	CASSKPGLEFNEQFF	TGTGCCAGCAGCAAACCGGGACTGGAGTTCAATGAGCAGTTCTTC
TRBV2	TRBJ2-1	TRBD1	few	CASLSSDPTTGVEQFF	TGTGCCAGCTTAAGCAGCGACCCTACGACAGGGGTTGAGCAGTTCTTC
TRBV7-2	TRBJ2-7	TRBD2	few	CASSLGRTSGSTRQYF	TGTGCCAGCAGCTTAGGCCGGACTAGCGGGTCAACACGTCAGTACTTC
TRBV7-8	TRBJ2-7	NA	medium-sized	CASSLAGETYEQYF	TGTGCCAGCAGCTTAGCAGGGGAAACCTACGAGCAGTACTTC
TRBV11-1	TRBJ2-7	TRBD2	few	CASSRGLAVYEQYF	TGTGCCAGCAGCCGGGGACTAGCGGTGTACGAGCAGTACTTC
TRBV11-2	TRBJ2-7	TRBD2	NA	CASSPGAGNEQYF	TGTGCCAGCAGCCCCGGAGCGGGAAACGAGCAGTACTTC
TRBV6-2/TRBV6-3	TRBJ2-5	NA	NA	CASSYSTNKETQYF	TGTGCCAGCAGTTACTCGACCAACAAAGAGACCCAGTACTTC
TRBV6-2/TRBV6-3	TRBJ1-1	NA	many	CASSRDTYTEAFF	TGTGCCAGCAGCCGGGACACTTACACTGAAGCTTTCTTT
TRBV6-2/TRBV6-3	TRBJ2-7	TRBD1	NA	CAINSRGTDSYEQYF	TGTGCCATCAACAGTCGAGGGACAGACTCCTACGAGCAGTACTTC
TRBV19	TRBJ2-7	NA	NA	CASSRGTGFGEQYF	TGTGCCAGTAGCCGAGGAACAGGGTTCGGCGAGCAGTACTTC
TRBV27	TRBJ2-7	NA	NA	CASSLSGASSYEQYF	TGTGCCAGCAGTTTATCTGGCGCGAGCTCCTACGAGCAGTACTTC
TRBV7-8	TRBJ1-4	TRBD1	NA	CASSPQPGQGDEKLFF	TGTGCCAGCAGCCCGCAACCGGGACAGGGAGATGAAAAACTGTTTTTT
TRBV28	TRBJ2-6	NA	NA	CASTQLGQASGANVLTF	TGTGCCAGCACCCAGCTGGGGCAGGCCTCTGGGGCCAACGTCCTGACTTTC
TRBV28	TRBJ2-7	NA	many	CASSFAPSSYEQYF	TGTGCCAGCAGTTTCGCCCCCTCTTCCTACGAGCAGTACTTC
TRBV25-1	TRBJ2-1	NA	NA	CASSERLLAPNEQFF	TGTGCCAGCAGTGAACGTCTACTAGCCCCCAATGAGCAGTTCTTC
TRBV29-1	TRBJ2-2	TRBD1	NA	CSVEDYSGEGATGELFF	TGCAGCGTTGAAGATTATAGTGGAGAGGGGGCAACCGGGGAGCTGTTTTTT
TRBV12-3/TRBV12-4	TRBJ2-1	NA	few	CASSLLGAGEQFF	TGTGCCAGCAGTTTGTTGGGGGCAGGTGAGCAGTTCTTC
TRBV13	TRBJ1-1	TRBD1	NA	CASSSPQGRKTEAFF	TGTGCCAGCAGCTCGCCACAGGGGAGAAAAACTGAAGCTTTCTTT
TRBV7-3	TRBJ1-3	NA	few	CASSPGSPGNTIYF	TGTGCCAGCAGTCCAGGGAGTCCTGGAAACACCATATATTTT
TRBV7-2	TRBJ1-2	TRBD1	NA	CASSLVRGQGLVGYTF	TGTGCCAGCAGCTTAGTTAGAGGACAGGGGTTGGTAGGCTACACCTTC
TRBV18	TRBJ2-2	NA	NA	CASSADRNTGELFF	TGTGCCAGCTCCGCGGACAGAAACACCGGGGAGCTGTTTTTT
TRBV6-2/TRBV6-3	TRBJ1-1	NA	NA	CASSFGTAEAFF	TGTGCCAGCAGCTTCGGGACGGCTGAAGCTTTCTTT
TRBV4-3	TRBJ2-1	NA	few	CASSQDTGRSEQFF	TGCGCCAGCAGCCAAGATACGGGAAGGAGTGAGCAGTTCTTC
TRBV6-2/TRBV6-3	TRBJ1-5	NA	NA	CASSYSREGRNQPQHF	TGTGCCAGCAGTTACTCGAGGGAAGGGCGCAATCAGCCCCAGCATTTT
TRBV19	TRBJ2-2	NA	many	CASSRGWLNTGELFF	TGTGCCAGTAGTCGGGGTTGGCTAAACACCGGGGAGCTGTTTTTT
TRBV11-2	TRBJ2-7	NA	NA	CASSFKGGDRSNYEQYF	TGTGCCAGCAGCTTTAAAGGAGGAGACAGGTCTAACTACGAGCAGTACTTC
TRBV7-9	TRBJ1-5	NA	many	CASSRGGLGNQPQHF	TGTGCCAGCAGCCGCGGAGGGTTGGGCAATCAGCCCCAGCATTTT